Listed below are T cell receptor beta chains from one sample, sequenced in a study of blood T cell repertoires in COVID-19. Sequenced by immunoSEQ multiplex PCR; TCRdb stores in-frame clones only, minus some. The repertoire holds about 100,000 clones, 80% seen once, with about an eighth in the top ten. The sequencing sample was made of peripheral blood. All receptors derive from a woman between 65 and 79 years old with acute or convalescent COVID-19. Both conserved end residues are part of each CDR3. The D gene is left open where the match is weak. Clone size appears in some rows only: once, few, many, or a class for an expanded clone.

TRBV12-5,TRBD1,TRBJ2-7,.,CASGLKGQGKESYEQYF,TGTGCTAGTGGCCTGAAGGGACAGGGAAAGGAATCCTACGAGCAGTACTTC
TRBV9,.,TRBJ1-1,.,CASSAAGHTEAFF,TGTGCCAGCAGCGCCGCAGGGCACACTGAAGCTTTCTTT
TRBV19,.,TRBJ1-1,.,CATALTSGTEAFF,TGTGCCACCGCGTTGACCTCGGGCACTGAAGCTTTCTTT
TRBV24-1,TRBD2,TRBJ2-1,.,CATSDGAGGPNEQFF,TGTGCCACCAGTGACGGCGCGGGGGGTCCCAATGAGCAGTTCTTC
TRBV5-6,.,TRBJ1-3,.,CASSLGAFPGNTIYF,TGTGCCAGCAGCTTGGGGGCTTTCCCTGGAAACACCATATATTTT
TRBV4-2,TRBD1,TRBJ1-1,.,CASSQLTGENTEAFF,TGTGCCAGCAGCCAACTTACAGGGGAGAACACTGAAGCTTTCTTT
TRBV14,TRBD1,TRBJ1-4,.,CASSQNRGTGEKLFF,TGTGCCAGCAGCCAAAATAGGGGGACAGGGGAGAAACTGTTTTTT
TRBV18,TRBD1,TRBJ2-3,.,CASSPENRGADTQYF,TGTGCCAGCTCACCAGAGAACAGGGGGGCAGATACGCAGTATTTT
TRBV6-1,.,TRBJ2-1,.,CASSERGRVIYNEQFF,TGTGCCAGCAGTGAACGAGGCAGGGTGATCTACAATGAGCAGTTCTTC
TRBV5-1,.,TRBJ2-1,.,CASSPLLEDEQFF,TGCGCCAGCAGCCCGCTATTAGAAGATGAGCAGTTCTTC
TRBV6-2/TRBV6-3,.,TRBJ1-5,.,CASSRGGGPQPQHF,TGTGCCAGCAGTCGAGGGGGGGGGCCTCAGCCCCAGCATTTT
TRBV19,.,TRBJ1-1,.,CASKTQGFGTEAFF,TGTGCCAGTAAAACCCAGGGGTTTGGGACTGAAGCTTTCTTT
TRBV6-6,TRBD2,TRBJ2-5,.,CASSPDSGGSETQYF,TGTGCCAGCAGTCCGGACAGCGGGGGGTCAGAGACCCAGTACTTC
TRBV10-3,.,TRBJ1-5,.,CAISEAGGVQSAAQHF,TGTGCCATCAGTGAGGCGGGGGGCGTACAATCAGCCGCCCAGCATTTT
TRBV5-8,.,TRBJ1-1,.,CASSTKGSLEVTEAFF,TGTGCCAGCAGCACAAAGGGGTCTTTAGAGGTGACTGAAGCTTTCTTT
TRBV19,TRBD1,TRBJ2-2,medium-sized,CASKGLLWTGPTGELFF,TGTGCCAGTAAAGGTTTGTTATGGACAGGGCCCACCGGGGAGCTGTTTTTT
TRBV12-3/TRBV12-4,.,TRBJ2-5,.,CASSFGGAETQYF,TGTGCCAGCAGTTTCGGTGGGGCGGAGACCCAGTACTTC
TRBV30,.,TRBJ1-2,.,CAWRPGAHYGYTF,TGTGCCTGGAGGCCAGGGGCCCACTATGGCTACACCTTC
TRBV9,TRBD1,TRBJ2-1,.,CASSVSPAGGYNEQFF,TGTGCCAGCAGCGTTTCCCCCGCAGGGGGTTACAATGAGCAGTTCTTC
TRBV6-5,.,TRBJ1-1,.,CASSLDRTNTEAFF,TGTGCCAGCAGCCTGGACAGAACGAACACTGAAGCTTTCTTT
TRBV2,.,TRBJ2-3,.,CASIRGASDTDTQYF,TGTGCCAGCATCAGGGGCGCCAGCGACACAGATACGCAGTATTTT
TRBV9,.,TRBJ1-1,once,CASKRNLAAEAFF,TGTGCCAGCAAAAGAAACTTAGCGGCTGAAGCTTTCTTT
TRBV7-2,TRBD2,TRBJ2-1,.,CASSLDGGGGLGNEQFF,TGTGCCAGCAGCTTAGACGGGGGGGGCGGTTTAGGCAATGAGCAGTTCTTC
TRBV2,.,TRBJ2-7,.,CASRDRKPTYEQYF,TGTGCCAGCAGGGACAGAAAACCAACCTACGAGCAGTACTTC
TRBV3-1/TRBV3-2,TRBD1,TRBJ2-7,few,CASSLQGAYEQYF,TGTGCCAGCAGCCTCCAGGGGGCCTACGAGCAGTACTTC
TRBV5-5,TRBD1,TRBJ1-6,.,CASSLGSRGQGRVFNSPLHF,TGTGCCAGCAGCTTGGGGTCACGGGGACAGGGAAGAGTCTTTAATTCACCCCTCCACTTT
TRBV14,.,TRBJ2-7,.,CASSPDRGTGEQYF,TGTGCCAGCAGCCCCGACCGGGGGACTGGCGAGCAGTACTTC
TRBV7-2,.,TRBJ2-1,.,CASSSSDGGPYNEQFF,TGTGCCAGCAGCTCATCGGACGGGGGGCCCTACAATGAGCAGTTCTTC
TRBV30,.,TRBJ1-2,.,CAWSEVSGNYGYTF,TGTGCCTGGAGTGAGGTTAGCGGAAACTATGGCTACACCTTC
TRBV21-1,.,TRBJ1-1,once,CASSKAALHGAFF,TGTGCCAGCAGCAAAGCTGCCTTACACGGGGCTTTCTTT
TRBV7-2,.,TRBJ1-2,.,CASSFHPNYGYTF,TGTGCCAGCAGTTTCCATCCAAACTATGGCTACACCTTC